In its sample, the clone carrying this T cell receptor beta chain was seen a few times. The entry originates in a study of human T cells and chemical hapten exposure. TCRdb independently ran MiXCR on the RACE reads; one entry per CDR3 protein. The sample has 350,000 or so distinct CDR3 sequences; roughly 6.9% are singletons. This CDR3 has 16 residues. Germline assignment: CDR1 SGHKS and CDR2 YYEKEE (reference sequence). V lost 1 base, J lost 0 bases, and 4 bases stayed unmatched. The time point denotes: patch test 1, 2 weeks after DPC sensitization. The treatment denotes: therapeutic diphenylcyclopropenone sensitization with weekly scalp DPC.

The sample was whole blood, taken in connection with sensitization to the hapten diphenylcyclopropenone (DPC). The V call is TRBV5-5, the J call TRBJ1-5; 7 bases align to TRBD1. This receptor was taken from a woman aged 18-29 years with alopecia areata. Some clones in this sample may be carry-over from other donors' samples. For the CDR3, the DNA is TGTGCCAGCAGCTTGCAGGGACAGTATAGCAATCAGCCCCAGCATTTT. As protein: CASSLQGQYSNQPQHF.